The next 31 T cell receptor beta chains were all read from a single sample in a study of identical twins. Each CDR3 protein gets one entry after TCRdb re-called the 5' RACE reads with MiXCR. This sample yields approximately 210,000 distinct CDR3 sequences, of which roughly a tenth are seen a single time; roughly 5% belongs to the top ten. Sequences were obtained from memory (CD45RO+) T cells sorted from blood. The source of these receptors is a woman aged 18-30 years in good health.

The chain carries TRBV6-1 and TRBJ2-5, with 13 bases aligning to TRBD2. This CDR3 is built from 15 residues. CDR1 is MNHNS, CDR2 SASEGT, per germline. J lost 9 bases, V lost 6 bases, and 10 bases had no gene match. CDR3 DNA: TGTGCCAGCAGCCCGGGGACTAGCGGGGTGGGGGCCCAGTACTTC. Protein sequence: CASSPGTSGVGAQYF.

The table lists this clonotype with many counts. This rearrangement joins TRBV5-1 to TRBJ2-5; D may be TRBD1 (6 bases). CDR1 and CDR2 (germline): SGHRS, YFSETQ. The CDR3 is 15 residues long. The V gene lost 5 bases and the J gene lost 2 bases, with 16 bases spanning the gap. In DNA form, the CDR3 reads TGCGCCAGCAGTCTTCAGGGGCGCTGGCAAGAGACCCAGTACTTC. Translation gives CASSLQGRWQETQYF.

The table lists this clonotype with a few counts. The chain uses TRBV20-1 and TRBJ2-1; D gene ambiguous. Germline CDR1 DFQATT, CDR2 SNEGSKA (reference sequence). The CDR3 sequence is 13 residues long. V lost 4 bases and J 1 base, leaving 8 bases between the germline ends. The CDR3 sequence: CSATFRSYNEQFF. CDR3 coding DNA: TGCAGTGCTACTTTCAGGTCCTACAATGAGCAGTTCTTC.

This clonotype was observed a few times. CDR3 region: CASSEGDRRYTGELFF. The CDR3 DNA sequence: TGTGCCAGCAGTGAGGGGGACAGGCGATACACCGGGGAGCTGTTTTTT. The chain employs TRBV6-1 and TRBJ2-2, with TRBD1 matching over 8 bases. V shed 3 bases and J 3 bases; nucleotides not matched to a gene: 6. The length of the CDR3 is 16 residues. Germline CDR1 reads MNHNS; CDR2 reads SASEGT.

The gene calls are TRBV6-1 and TRBJ2-1, with 12 bases matching TRBD2. J gave up 4 bases and V 6 bases, and 4 bases lay outside the gene matches. The CDR3 spans 15 residues. Germline V lookup: CDR1 MNHNS, CDR2 SASEGT. The DNA of the CDR3 is TGTGCCAGCAGCAAGGGGACTAGCGGGTACAATGAGCAGTTCTTC. It translates to CASSKGTSGYNEQFF.

In this sample, this clonotype turned up many times. V usage is TRBV12-3 or TRBV12-4 and J usage is TRBJ1-1; 7 nucleotides line up with TRBD1. J lost 5 bases, V lost 5 bases, and 8 bases had no gene match. The length of the CDR3 is 14 residues. The CDR3 nucleotides read TGTGCCAGCAGTCCCAGGGGGAGAGGTACTGAAGCTTTCTTT. Amino acids: CASSPRGRGTEAFF.

CDR3: CASRGTGGHGYTF. The CDR3 coding sequence is TGTGCCAGCCGCGGGACAGGGGGGCATGGCTACACCTTC. The rearrangement joins TRBV25-1 to TRBJ1-2; 11 nucleotides agree with TRBD1. CDR1 and CDR2 (germline): MGHDK, SYGVNS. The J segment lost 6 bases and the V segment lost 8 bases, leaving 5 bases of the junction unmatched. The CDR3 totals 13 residues.

This clonotype has a handful of counts. V usage is TRBV7-2 and J usage is TRBJ2-1, with TRBD2 matching 7 bases. With V trimmed by 4 bases and J by 6 bases, 3 bases remained unmatched. Germline V gene data show CDR1 as SGHTA and CDR2 as FQGNSA. The CDR3 covers 13 residues. The CDR3, as DNA: TGTGCCAGCAGCTCGGGGGGTTTCAATGAGCAGTTCTTC. Protein sequence: CASSSGGFNEQFF.

This clonotype was detected ten times or more. The rearrangement links TRBV9 to TRBJ2-6; 9 positions agree with TRBD1. Losses at the gene ends were 4 bases for V and 0 bases for J; bases not matched to a gene: 5. Per germline, CDR1 SGDLS and CDR2 YYNGEE. This CDR3 contains 17 residues. CDR3 loop: CASSLGQGPSGANVLTF. For the CDR3, the DNA is TGTGCCAGCAGCCTCGGACAGGGGCCCTCTGGGGCCAACGTCCTGACTTTC.

This chain uses TRBV12-3 or TRBV12-4 with TRBJ2-3, with 10 bases that match TRBD2. Unmatched junction bases numbered 10, after V lost 5 bases and J lost 11 bases. The CDR3 is made up of 14 amino acids. In DNA, the CDR3 is TGTGCCAGCAGTCCCCCCGGACTAGCGGCTGGGCAGTATTTT. This sequence encodes CASSPPGLAAGQYF.

This rearrangement joins TRBV10-1 to TRBJ2-7; the match to TRBD1 covers 7 bases. Germline loops: CDR1 WNHNN, CDR2 SYGVQD (reference sequence). V trimming: 3 bases; J trimming: 5 bases; junction bases outside the gene matches: 10. The CDR3 covers 15 residues. The CDR3 protein is CASSDRIQGSHEQYF. For the CDR3, the DNA is TGCGCCAGCAGTGACCGGATACAGGGGAGCCACGAGCAGTACTTC.

This clonotype was seen ten or more times. The chain has TRBV5-1 and TRBJ2-3; 9 bases align to TRBD2. V gave up 1 base and J gave up 6 bases; unmatched junction bases: 15. CDR3 length: 18 residues. CDR1 and CDR2 from the germline V gene are SGHRS and YFSETQ. The CDR3 is CASSLFAGTSSRGDTQYF. The CDR3 nucleotides read TGCGCCAGCAGCTTGTTTGCCGGGACTAGCAGCCGGGGGGATACGCAGTATTTT.

This clonotype was counted at least ten times. The V and J genes are TRBV25-1 and TRBJ1-6, with D hard to call. The CDR3 spans 12 residues. V lost 7 bases to trimming and J lost 5 bases, with 6 bases between them. Germline CDR1 reads MGHDK; CDR2 reads SYGVNS. CDR3 in amino acids: CASTDHNSPLHF. CDR3 DNA sequence: TGTGCCAGCACAGATCATAATTCACCCCTCCACTTT.

J is TRBJ2-2 and V is TRBV7-9, with TRBD1 matching 7 bases. Trimming at V came to 6 bases and at J to 5 bases, leaving 12 bases not matched to a gene. Germline V lookup: CDR1 SEHNR, CDR2 FQNEAQ (reference sequence). There are 16 residues in the CDR3. The CDR3 loop reads CASRNWGQMTTGELFF. In DNA, the CDR3 is TGTGCCAGCAGGAATTGGGGACAGATGACTACCGGGGAGCTGTTTTTT.

This clonotype was seen more than once but under ten times. The chain carries TRBV6-5 and TRBJ2-5; D not resolved. The CDR3 has 12 residues. CDR1 is MNHEY and CDR2 is SVGAGI in the germline V gene. V lost 4 bases, J lost 5 bases, and 8 bases lay in between. CDR3 coding DNA: TGTGCCAGCAGTTCGACAACGGAGACCCAGTACTTC. It is translated as CASSSTTETQYF.

This clonotype turned up a few times. The chain combines TRBV12-3 or TRBV12-4 with TRBJ2-3; 11 bases map to TRBD2. The V and J ends lost 5 bases and 0 bases, in that order; junction bases with no gene match: 7. There are 17 residues in the CDR3. The CDR3 is CASSPNSGRASTDTQYF. CDR3 DNA sequence: TGTGCCAGCAGTCCAAATAGCGGGAGGGCCAGCACAGATACGCAGTATTTT.

This clonotype has a handful of counts. The CDR3 is CASSSLGTELRGKTQYF. In DNA form, the CDR3 reads TGTGCCAGCAGTTCACTCGGGACGGAACTCCGCGGAAAGACCCAGTACTTC. The gene calls are TRBV12-3 or TRBV12-4 and TRBJ2-5; D is perhaps TRBD1 or TRBD2 (5 bases each). CDR3 length: 17 amino acids. V gave up 4 bases and J gave up 6 bases, with 24 bases separating them.

This clonotype was picked up a small number of times. The chain has TRBV3-1 and TRBJ2-7; 7 bases are a match to TRBD1. V was pared by 4 bases and J by 2 bases, with 11 bases of the junction left unmatched. The CDR3 covers 16 residues. Germline assignment: CDR1 LGHDT and CDR2 YNNKEL (reference sequence). CDR3 sequence: CASSLTTGLRTYEQYF. The CDR3 coding sequence is TGTGCCAGCAGCCTAACGACAGGGTTGAGGACCTACGAGCAGTACTTC.

This clonotype was seen ten or more times. The rearrangement links TRBV15 to TRBJ1-6; possibly TRBD1 for D (5 bases). CDR1 and CDR2 from the germline V gene are LNHNV and YYDKDF (reference sequence). V was pared by 2 bases and J by 9 bases, with 14 bases between. The CDR3 covers 15 residues. Written as DNA, the CDR3 is TGTGCCACCAGCAGAACCGGGACCAAAGGTTCACCCCTCCACTTT. It specifies CATSRTGTKGSPLHF.

This chain joins TRBV5-4 and TRBJ2-7; 7 nucleotides line up with TRBD2. V shed 4 bases, J shed 1 base, and the junction held 11 bases outside the gene matches. Germline CDR1 and CDR2: SGHNT and YYREEE (reference sequence). This CDR3 region has 16 residues. CDR3 residues: CASSARLSGDSYEQYF. The CDR3 DNA sequence: TGTGCCAGCAGCGCCCGACTAAGCGGGGATTCCTACGAGCAGTACTTC.

This chain joins TRBV10-1 and TRBJ1-1, with no clear D. Germline CDR1 and CDR2: WNHNN and SYGVQD (reference sequence). There are 13 residues in the CDR3. V lost 6 bases and J 3 bases, leaving 11 bases between the germline ends. The CDR3 DNA is TGCGCCAGCAGGAGGGAATCTCACACTGAAGCTTTCTTT. Amino acid sequence: CASRRESHTEAFF.

This clonotype has at least ten counts. The chain employs TRBV6-5 and TRBJ1-2, with no clear D. This CDR3 is 11 amino acids long. Germline lookup yields CDR1 MNHEY and CDR2 SVGAGI. The V and J ends lost 10 bases and 0 bases respectively, with 6 bases between them. In DNA form, the CDR3 reads TGTGCCACAAGAGCTAACTATGGCTACACCTTC. Translation gives CATRANYGYTF.

This clonotype appeared once. At one boundary the junction diverges from the germline segment, which might be a read error. J is TRBJ2-1 and V is TRBV7-2; D gene unclear. The CDR3 is 13 amino acids. Germline V gene lookup returns CDR1 SGHTA and CDR2 FQGNSA. As DNA, the CDR3 is TGTGCCAGCAGTACCTGGGCTTACAATGAGCAGCTCTTC. Translated: CASSTWAYNEQLF.

This clonotype has a count of ten or more. The junction differs from germline at one of its ends, possibly a read error. This sequence joins TRBV7-7 and TRBJ2-5; 11 bases align to TRBD2. Per the germline V gene, CDR1 is SSHAT and CDR2 is FNYEAQ (reference sequence). This CDR3 is 16 amino acids long. CDR3 coding DNA: TGTGCTAGCAGCCCCACTAGCGGGGGTGTGGCAGAGACCCAGTACTTC. It is translated as CASSPTSGGVAETQYF.

This clonotype was observed a handful of times. The chain links TRBV9 to TRBJ2-3; 12 nucleotides align to TRBD2. The V gene's germline CDR1 is SGDLS and CDR2 YYNGEE. Germline trimming cut 3 bases from V and 4 bases from J; bases unmatched to any gene: 6. The CDR3 contains 16 residues. This chain's CDR3 is CASSAKLAGGADTQYF. DNA for the CDR3: TGTGCCAGCAGCGCCAAACTAGCGGGAGGTGCAGATACGCAGTATTTT.

This clonotype was seen many times. V gene TRBV7-2 combines with J gene TRBJ2-2; 11 bases are shared with TRBD1. The CDR3 totals 16 residues. The germline gives CDR1 SGHTA, CDR2 FQGNSA. The trim removed 5 bases at V and 5 bases at J, leaving 7 bases unmatched. The CDR3 region is CASSPGTGGSTGELFF. CDR3 in DNA: TGTGCCAGCAGCCCTGGGACAGGGGGTAGTACCGGGGAGCTGTTTTTT.

This clonotype appeared a few times. The chain recombines TRBV2 with TRBJ2-4; D is undetermined. This CDR3 spans 14 amino acids. Germline V CDR1 and CDR2: SNHLY, FYNNEI. Trimming removed 2 bases from V and 0 bases from J, with 5 bases in between. The CDR3 spells CASSEWLAKNIQYF. The CDR3 DNA is TGTGCCAGCAGTGAATGGCTAGCCAAAAACATTCAGTACTTC.

This clonotype was found a few times. In DNA form, the CDR3 reads TGCAGTGCTAGTCCAGACATGAACACTGAAGCTTTCTTT. It is translated as CSASPDMNTEAFF. The V gene is TRBV20-1, the J gene TRBJ1-1; the D is unclear. Trimming removed 3 bases at V and 0 bases at J, with 8 bases between. Germline V gene data show CDR1 as DFQATT and CDR2 as SNEGSKA (reference sequence). The CDR3 runs to 13 residues.

In its sample, this clonotype was seen many times. V and J are TRBV20-1 and TRBJ1-4, with TRBD1 as a possible D gene (5 bases). Germline V CDR1 and CDR2: DFQATT, SNEGSKA (reference sequence). V lost 6 bases to trimming and J lost 2 bases, with 13 bases between them. This CDR3 contains 14 residues. Here the CDR3 reads CSAPGRSTNEKLFF. In DNA form, the CDR3 reads TGCAGTGCACCGGGACGATCGACTAATGAAAAACTGTTTTTT.

In its sample, this clonotype was seen many times. The chain is built from TRBV7-2 and TRBJ2-7; 14 nucleotides line up with TRBD2. The CDR3 spans 18 residues. CDR1 and CDR2 from the germline V gene are SGHTA and FQGNSA. J lost 0 bases, V lost 2 bases, and 6 bases had no gene match. This CDR3 reads CASSLTGLAGVGSYEQYF. DNA of the CDR3: TGTGCCAGCAGCTTAACGGGACTAGCGGGAGTAGGCTCCTACGAGCAGTACTTC.

In the case of this clonotype: Given the absence of the conserved phenylalanine or tryptophan at the CDR3 end, a read error is likely. The rearrangement joins TRBV7-3 to TRBJ2-5; 7 bases map to TRBD2. The CDR3 sequence is 16 residues long. Germline loops: CDR1 SGHTA, CDR2 FQGTGA. After removal of 2 bases from V and 1 base from J, the junction contained 7 bases not matched to a gene. CDR3 DNA sequence: TGTGCCAGCAGCTTAGCGTCAACGGGAGGCCAAGAGACCCAGTACCTC. Translated, it gives CASSLASTGGQETQYL.